The 16 T cell receptor beta chains listed next were all sequenced from one sample in a study of early T cells in non-severe SARS-CoV-2 infection (dated by TCRdb to about 2021). Libraries were constructed by 5' RACE. Instrument on record: NextSeq 500. TCRdb itself trimmed the public reads at Q25 with fastp, ran MiXCR and retained productive beta chains. Each entry merges the rows of one CDR3 protein and shows their most common DNA and genes. In this sample the table shows around 52,000 distinct CDR3 sequences, under 7.5% of which occur a single time. Around 3.9% of the sample rests with the top ten. The sample comprised whole blood. The receptors here all came from an adult who was a healthcare worker with PCR-confirmed SARS-CoV-2 infection or an uninfected control (not recorded which).

At least ten counts were recorded for this clonotype. The CDR3 region is CARVVVSNQPQHF. Written as DNA, the CDR3 is TGTGCCAGAGTTGTAGTTAGCAATCAGCCCCAGCATTTT. The chain links TRBV6-5 to TRBJ1-5; D remains unclear. V was pared by 9 bases and J by 0 bases, with 9 bases between. The CDR3 covers 13 residues. CDR1 and CDR2 (germline): MNHEY, SVGAGI.

The V and J genes are TRBV10-3 and TRBJ1-1; 7 positions agree with TRBD1. The CDR3 covers 13 residues. V lost 6 bases to trimming and J lost 5 bases; unmatched junction nucleotides: 6. The V gene's germline CDR1 is ENHRY and CDR2 SYGVKD. CDR3 DNA sequence: TGTGCCATCAGAATCACAGGGGAAACTGAAGCTTTCTTT. Translated, it gives CAIRITGETEAFF.

In its sample, this clonotype was seen many times. The chain has TRBV12-3 or TRBV12-4 and TRBJ2-3, with 9 bases that match TRBD1. J was trimmed by 1 base and V by 7 bases; bases with no gene match: 9. CDR3 length: 16 residues. The CDR3 loop reads CASTSFWTGGTDTQYF. CDR3 DNA sequence: TGTGCCAGCACCTCATTCTGGACAGGGGGCACAGATACGCAGTATTTT.

This clonotype was recorded at least ten times. The chain couples TRBV4-3 to TRBJ1-2; 7 nucleotides align to TRBD1. Losses at the gene ends were 4 bases for V and 2 bases for J; bases not matched to a gene: 1. The CDR3 has 13 amino acids. CDR1 and CDR2 (germline): LGHNA, YSLEER. The CDR3 is CASSLDRNYGYTF. The CDR3 DNA follows: TGCGCCAGCAGCCTGGACAGGAACTATGGCTACACCTTC.

This clonotype was seen many times. This chain uses TRBV30 with TRBJ1-2; 7 nucleotides match TRBD1. CDR3 length: 13 amino acids. Trimming at V came to 2 bases and at J to 7 bases, leaving 7 bases not matched to a gene. Germline V CDR1 and CDR2: GTSNPN, SVGIG (reference sequence). This chain's CDR3 is CAWSQTGTSGYTF. The CDR3 DNA reads as TGTGCCTGGAGTCAGACAGGGACGAGTGGCTACACCTTC.

The table lists this clonotype with a few counts. The CDR3 region is CASSLALGGNYGYTF. CDR3 sequence (DNA): TGTGCCAGCAGCTTAGCGCTTGGCGGTAACTATGGCTACACCTTC. The gene calls are TRBV7-9 and TRBJ1-2, with unresolved D. This CDR3 spans 15 amino acids. V was pared by 0 bases and J by 1 base, with 9 bases between. Germline assignment: CDR1 SEHNR and CDR2 FQNEAQ (reference sequence). The full variable domain, with the rest looked up from reference TRBV7-9 and TRBJ1-2, is DTGVSQNPRHKITKRGQNVTFRCDPISEHNRLYWYRQTLGQGPEFLTYFQNEAQLEKSRLLSDRFSAERPKGSFSTLEIQRTEQGDSAMYLCASSLALGGNYGYTFGSGTRLTVV.

This rearrangement joins TRBV5-1 to TRBJ2-3, with 9 bases matching TRBD1. Germline V gives CDR1 SGHRS, CDR2 YFSETQ. The CDR3 is 13 amino acids. V shed 3 bases, J shed 8 bases, and the junction held 4 bases outside the gene matches. In DNA form, the CDR3 reads TGCGCCAGCAGCTCGGGACAGGGTACTACGCAGTATTTT. This codes for CASSSGQGTTQYF. The full variable domain, in which reference TRBV5-1 and TRBJ2-3 provide the parts outside the CDR3, is KAGVTQTPRYLIKTRGQQVTLSCSPISGHRSVSWYQQTPGQGLQFLFEYFSETQRNKGNFPGRFSGRQFSNSRSEMNVSTLELGDSALYLCASSSGQGTTQYFGPGTRLTVL.

This clonotype was observed at least ten times. CDR3 in amino acids: CASSNKPQTGTREQYF. The CDR3 DNA sequence: TGTGCCAGCAGTAACAAACCCCAAACGGGGACTAGGGAGCAGTACTTC. The rearrangement joins TRBV27 to TRBJ2-7, with 8 bases lining up with TRBD2. The germline V gene encodes CDR1 MNHEY and CDR2 SMNVEV (reference sequence). The CDR3 runs to 16 residues. V lost 5 bases and J lost 7; bases outside the gene matches: 16.

This clonotype came up many times. This chain links TRBV29-1 with TRBJ2-7; 7 bases fit TRBD1. Trimming took 3 bases from V and 6 from J; bases not matched to a gene: 2. Germline V lookup: CDR1 SQVTM, CDR2 ANQGSEA. The CDR3 runs 11 residues. The DNA of the CDR3 is TGCAGCGTTGACACAGGGGTCGAGCAGTACTTC. Protein sequence: CSVDTGVEQYF.

In its sample, this clonotype was seen many times. The chain joins TRBV7-9 to TRBJ2-2; possible D gene TRBD2, 6 bases. Looked up from germline, CDR1 is SEHNR and CDR2 is FQNEAQ (reference sequence). The V end was cut by 6 bases, the J end by 2 bases, with 16 bases between. CDR3 size: 16 residues. CDR3 sequence: CASRSGTGPNTGELFF. Written as DNA, the CDR3 is TGTGCCAGCAGATCCGGGACTGGACCTAACACCGGGGAGCTGTTTTTT. The full variable domain, its missing parts supplied by reference TRBV7-9 and TRBJ2-2, is DTGVSQNPRHKITKRGQNVTFRCDPISEHNRLYWYRQTLGQGPEFLTYFQNEAQLEKSRLLSDRFSAERPKGSFSTLEIQRTEQGDSAMYLCASRSGTGPNTGELFFGEGSRLTVL.

This clonotype was seen a few times. This rearrangement joins TRBV6-6 to TRBJ2-7; D is uncertain. Between the trimmed V and J ends, which lost 2 bases and 3 bases, there was a span of 14 bases. CDR3 length: 15 amino acids. The germline CDR1 and CDR2 sequences are MNHNY and SVGAGI (reference sequence). In DNA form, the CDR3 reads TGTGCCAGCAGTTACATGGGTCGGGCAAACTACGAGCAGTACTTC. Its translation: CASSYMGRANYEQYF.

This sequence joins TRBV11-2 and TRBJ2-3; D not resolved. This CDR3 has 15 amino acids. Germline values: CDR1 SGHAT, CDR2 FQNNGV. The ends were cut back, 3 bases at V and 2 bases at J, with 12 bases in the middle. Here the CDR3 DNA reads TGTGCCAGCAGCTTGAGGACCAGCTTCACAGATACGCAGTATTTT. Residues: CASSLRTSFTDTQYF.

Remarks on this clonotype: Compared with germline, one end of the junction differs, possibly owing to a read error. The rearrangement joins TRBV4-1 to TRBJ2-6; TRBD2 agrees at 12 bases. The CDR3 extends over 20 amino acids. Germline CDR1 reads MGHRA; CDR2 reads YSYEKL. CDR3 nucleotide sequence: TGCGCCAGCAGTCCGATAACTAGCGGGGGGCACCTCTCTGGGGCCAACATCCTGACTTTC. Amino acids: CASSPITSGGHLSGANILTF.

In its sample, this clonotype was seen a few times. The V gene is TRBV12-3 or TRBV12-4, the J gene TRBJ2-2; a weak D match, TRBD1 (5 bases). The V end was cut by 5 bases, the J end by 2 bases, with 15 bases between. There are 16 residues in the CDR3. The CDR3 reads CASSPRPGLNTGELFF. The CDR3 nucleotides are TGTGCCAGCAGTCCCCGGCCAGGGCTTAACACCGGGGAGCTGTTTTTT.

This clonotype was seen repeatedly, ten times or more. DNA of the CDR3: TGCGCCAGCAGCTTGAGATCAGGGGGCAACGAGCAGTACTTC. It yields the protein CASSLRSGGNEQYF. The rearrangement links TRBV5-1 to TRBJ2-7, with TRBD1 matching 8 bases. After removal of 1 base from V and 5 bases from J, the junction contained 5 bases not matched to a gene. Germline CDR1 and CDR2: SGHRS and YFSETQ. This CDR3 has 14 amino acids.

This clonotype showed up just a few times. This chain connects TRBV14 to TRBJ2-1; 15 bases match TRBD2. Trimming cost V 1 base and J 10 bases; bases outside gene matches: 5. CDR3 size: 16 residues. Germline assignment: CDR1 SGHDN and CDR2 FVKESK. The CDR3 loop reads CASSQGTSGGALEQFF. CDR3 sequence (DNA): TGTGCCAGCAGCCAAGGGACTAGCGGGGGGGCCTTGGAGCAGTTCTTC.